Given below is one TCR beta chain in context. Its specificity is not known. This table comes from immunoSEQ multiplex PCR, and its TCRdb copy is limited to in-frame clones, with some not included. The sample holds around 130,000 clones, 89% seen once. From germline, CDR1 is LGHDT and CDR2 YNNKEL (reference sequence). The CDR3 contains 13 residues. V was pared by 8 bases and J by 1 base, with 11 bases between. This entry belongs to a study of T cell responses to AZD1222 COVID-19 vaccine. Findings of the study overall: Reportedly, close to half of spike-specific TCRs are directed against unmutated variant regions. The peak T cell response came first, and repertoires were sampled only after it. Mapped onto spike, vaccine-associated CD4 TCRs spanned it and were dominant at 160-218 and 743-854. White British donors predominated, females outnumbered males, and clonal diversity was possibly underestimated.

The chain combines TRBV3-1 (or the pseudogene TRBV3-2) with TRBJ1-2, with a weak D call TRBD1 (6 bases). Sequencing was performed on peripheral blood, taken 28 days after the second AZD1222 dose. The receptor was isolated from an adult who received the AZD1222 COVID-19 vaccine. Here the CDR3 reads CASGRGFNYGYTF. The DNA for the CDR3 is TGTGCCAGCGGCAGGGGATTTAACTATGGCTACACCTTC.